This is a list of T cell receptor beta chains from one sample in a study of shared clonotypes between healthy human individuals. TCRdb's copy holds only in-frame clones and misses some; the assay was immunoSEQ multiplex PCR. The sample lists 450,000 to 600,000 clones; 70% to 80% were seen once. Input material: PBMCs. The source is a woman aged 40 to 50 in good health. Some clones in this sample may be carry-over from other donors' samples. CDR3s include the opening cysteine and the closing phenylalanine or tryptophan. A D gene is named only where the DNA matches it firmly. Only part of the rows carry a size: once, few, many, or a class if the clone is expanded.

CDR3aa: CAIKGLAGATDTQYF; CDR3nt: TGTGCCATCAAGGGACTAGCGGGAGCAACAGATACGCAGTATTTT; v_gene: TRBV10-3; d_gene: TRBD2; abundance: .; j_gene: TRBJ2-3
CDR3aa: CASSEDEGGRAEAFF; CDR3nt: TGTGCCAGCAGTGAGGACGAGGGAGGAAGGGCTGAAGCTTTCTTT; v_gene: TRBV6-4; d_gene: .; abundance: .; j_gene: TRBJ1-1
CDR3aa: CASSQDYGGYTF; CDR3nt: TGTGCCAGCAGCCAAGACTATGGTGGCTACACCTTC; v_gene: TRBV14; d_gene: .; abundance: once; j_gene: TRBJ1-2
CDR3aa: CSVTPTSGGTDTQYF; CDR3nt: TGCAGCGTCACCCCGACTAGCGGCGGCACAGATACGCAGTATTTT; v_gene: TRBV29-1; d_gene: TRBD2; abundance: .; j_gene: TRBJ2-3
CDR3aa: CASSLLARENEKLFF; CDR3nt: TGTGCCAGCAGTTTATTAGCCAGGGAGAATGAAAAACTGTTTTTT; v_gene: TRBV28; d_gene: .; abundance: .; j_gene: TRBJ1-4
CDR3aa: CASSLGSSYEQYF; CDR3nt: TGTGCCAGCAGTTTGGGGTCTTCCTACGAGCAGTACTTC; v_gene: TRBV28; d_gene: .; abundance: .; j_gene: TRBJ2-7
CDR3aa: CASSRGQTRNTIYF; CDR3nt: TGTGCCAGCAGCCGGGGACAGACGAGAAACACCATATATTTT; v_gene: TRBV4-2; d_gene: TRBD1; abundance: .; j_gene: TRBJ1-3
CDR3aa: CASSLALAIYNEQFF; CDR3nt: TGCGCCAGCAGCTTGGCACTAGCGATTTACAATGAGCAGTTCTTC; v_gene: TRBV5-1; d_gene: TRBD2; abundance: .; j_gene: TRBJ2-1
CDR3aa: CAISESWRAHYNEQFF; CDR3nt: TGTGCCATCAGTGAGAGTTGGAGGGCCCATTACAATGAGCAGTTCTTC; v_gene: TRBV10-3; d_gene: .; abundance: .; j_gene: TRBJ2-1
CDR3aa: CASSEGTVNEQFF; CDR3nt: TGTGCCAGCAGTGAAGGAACAGTCAATGAGCAGTTCTTC; v_gene: TRBV6-1; d_gene: .; abundance: .; j_gene: TRBJ2-1
CDR3aa: CASSLGSGSFFF; CDR3nt: TGTGCCAGCAGCTTAGGTAGCGGGAGTTTCTTCTTC; v_gene: TRBV11-3; d_gene: TRBD2; abundance: .; j_gene: TRBJ2-7
CDR3aa: CASPEAGQDNTEAFF; CDR3nt: TGTGCCAGCCCCGAGGCGGGACAGGATAACACTGAAGCTTTCTTT; v_gene: TRBV6-4; d_gene: TRBD1; abundance: .; j_gene: TRBJ1-1
CDR3aa: CASSIPTVGTDTQYF; CDR3nt: TGTGCCAGTAGTATACCGACAGTTGGGACAGATACGCAGTATTTT; v_gene: TRBV19; d_gene: .; abundance: .; j_gene: TRBJ2-3
CDR3aa: CASSVTSSSYNEQFF; CDR3nt: TGTGCCAGCAGCGTGACTAGCAGCTCCTACAATGAGCAGTTCTTC; v_gene: TRBV5-4; d_gene: TRBD2; abundance: .; j_gene: TRBJ2-1
CDR3aa: CSVGLGATTDTQYF; CDR3nt: TGCAGCGTTGGGCTAGGGGCCACCACAGATACGCAGTATTTT; v_gene: TRBV29-1; d_gene: .; abundance: .; j_gene: TRBJ2-3
CDR3aa: CASSPTGTYGEKLFF; CDR3nt: TGTGCCAGCTCACCAACAGGCACCTATGGGGAAAAACTGTTTTTT; v_gene: TRBV18; d_gene: .; abundance: .; j_gene: TRBJ1-4
CDR3aa: CASSASIAGTDGELFF; CDR3nt: TGTGCCAGCAGCGCATCGATAGCGGGAACGGACGGGGAGCTGTTTTTT; v_gene: TRBV7-2; d_gene: TRBD2; abundance: .; j_gene: TRBJ2-2
CDR3aa: CASSQDPRGIETQYF; CDR3nt: TGCGCCAGCAGCCAAGACCCCAGGGGGATAGAGACCCAGTACTTC; v_gene: TRBV4-1; d_gene: TRBD1; abundance: .; j_gene: TRBJ2-5
CDR3aa: CASSDRRSGINQPQHF; CDR3nt: TGTGCCAGCAGTGACAGAAGGTCCGGGATCAATCAGCCCCAGCATTTT; v_gene: TRBV6-4; d_gene: .; abundance: few; j_gene: TRBJ1-5
CDR3aa: CASSPRTQGTEAFF; CDR3nt: TGTGCCAGCAGCCCCCGGACTCAGGGGACTGAAGCTTTCTTT; v_gene: TRBV14; d_gene: .; abundance: .; j_gene: TRBJ1-1
CDR3aa: CASSFGGGSNQPQHF; CDR3nt: TGTGCCAGCAGTTTTGGGGGAGGTAGCAATCAGCCCCAGCATTTT; v_gene: TRBV28; d_gene: .; abundance: few; j_gene: TRBJ1-5
CDR3aa: CASSEGSGQPQHF; CDR3nt: TGTGCCAGCAGTGAAGGTTCGGGTCAGCCCCAGCATTTT; v_gene: TRBV2; d_gene: .; abundance: .; j_gene: TRBJ1-5
CDR3aa: CASSQDSSLTDTQYF; CDR3nt: TGTGCCAGCAGCCAAGATAGTAGCCTCACAGATACGCAGTATTTT; v_gene: TRBV4-2; d_gene: .; abundance: .; j_gene: TRBJ2-3
CDR3aa: CASSSRTGSSYEQYF; CDR3nt: TGTGCCAGCAGCTCCCGGACAGGGAGCTCCTACGAGCAGTACTTC; v_gene: TRBV5-4; d_gene: TRBD1; abundance: .; j_gene: TRBJ2-7
CDR3aa: CASSLVGFIGEYEQYF; CDR3nt: TGCGCCAGCAGCTTGGTGGGGTTTATCGGTGAGTACGAGCAGTACTTC; v_gene: TRBV5-1; d_gene: .; abundance: .; j_gene: TRBJ2-7
CDR3aa: CASSPAGGNYEQYF; CDR3nt: TGTGCCAGCTCACCAGCCGGGGGAAACTACGAGCAGTACTTC; v_gene: TRBV18; d_gene: .; abundance: few; j_gene: TRBJ2-7
CDR3aa: CASSSRMAGAKGETQYF; CDR3nt: TGTGCCAGCAGCTCAAGAATGGCGGGAGCGAAGGGAGAGACCCAGTACTTC; v_gene: TRBV4-2; d_gene: TRBD2; abundance: .; j_gene: TRBJ2-5
CDR3aa: CATSRDRGREQYF; CDR3nt: TGTGCCACCAGCAGAGATCGGGGGCGCGAGCAGTACTTC; v_gene: TRBV15; d_gene: .; abundance: many; j_gene: TRBJ2-7
CDR3aa: CAWMAAPFTGELFF; CDR3nt: TGTGCCTGGATGGCAGCGCCCTTCACCGGGGAGCTGTTTTTT; v_gene: TRBV30; d_gene: .; abundance: .; j_gene: TRBJ2-2
CDR3aa: CASSLGDSSYSNQPQHF; CDR3nt: TGTGCCAGCAGCTTGGGGGACAGTTCCTATAGCAATCAGCCCCAGCATTTT; v_gene: TRBV5-8; d_gene: TRBD1; abundance: once; j_gene: TRBJ1-5
CDR3aa: CASGPRPGDEQFF; CDR3nt: TGTGCCAGTGGACCGCGCCCCGGCGATGAGCAGTTCTTC; v_gene: TRBV9; d_gene: .; abundance: .; j_gene: TRBJ2-1
CDR3aa: CASSPPRDTQYF; CDR3nt: TGTGCCAGCTCACCACCGCGGGATACGCAGTATTTT; v_gene: TRBV18; d_gene: .; abundance: .; j_gene: TRBJ2-3
CDR3aa: CASSYSGGNTEAFF; CDR3nt: TGTGCCAGCAGTTACAGTGGGGGGAACACTGAAGCTTTCTTT; v_gene: TRBV6-5; d_gene: .; abundance: .; j_gene: TRBJ1-1
CDR3aa: CASSLEGLAGETQYF; CDR3nt: TGTGCCAGCAGCTTAGAAGGGCTAGCGGGAGAGACCCAGTACTTC; v_gene: TRBV11-3; d_gene: TRBD2; abundance: few; j_gene: TRBJ2-5
CDR3aa: CASSRQGNYGYTF; CDR3nt: TGTGCCAGTAGTCGACAGGGGAACTATGGCTACACCTTC; v_gene: TRBV19; d_gene: TRBD1; abundance: .; j_gene: TRBJ1-2
CDR3aa: CASSLSWSGNQPQHF; CDR3nt: TGTGCCAGCAGTTTATCGTGGTCGGGCAATCAGCCCCAGCATTTT; v_gene: TRBV27; d_gene: .; abundance: few; j_gene: TRBJ1-5
CDR3aa: CASSLLRGVPSGEQYF; CDR3nt: TGTGCCAGCAGCTTGCTTCGAGGGGTCCCTAGCGGCGAGCAGTACTTC; v_gene: TRBV7-9; d_gene: TRBD2; abundance: .; j_gene: TRBJ2-7
CDR3aa: CASSSLRSHEQFF; CDR3nt: TGTGCCAGCAGCTCCCTACGGAGCCATGAGCAGTTCTTC; v_gene: TRBV9; d_gene: .; abundance: .; j_gene: TRBJ2-1
CDR3aa: CASSQGVRTRTQYF; CDR3nt: TGCGCCAGCAGCCAAGGTGTCAGGACAAGGACCCAGTACTTC; v_gene: TRBV4-1; d_gene: .; abundance: .; j_gene: TRBJ2-5
CDR3aa: CASSLINGDGEQFF; CDR3nt: TGTGCCAGCAGCCTCATTAATGGGGACGGGGAGCAGTTCTTC; v_gene: TRBV2; d_gene: .; abundance: .; j_gene: TRBJ2-1
CDR3aa: CASSLAGLEEKLFF; CDR3nt: TGTGCCAGCAGCTTGGCGGGGTTAGAGGAAAAACTGTTTTTT; v_gene: TRBV7-9; d_gene: .; abundance: .; j_gene: TRBJ1-4
CDR3aa: CASSPGRGGETQYF; CDR3nt: TGTGCCAGCAGTCCGGGCCGAGGGGGGGAGACCCAGTACTTC; v_gene: TRBV2; d_gene: .; abundance: many; j_gene: TRBJ2-5
CDR3aa: CASSGQSGNIQYF; CDR3nt: TGTGCCAGCAGCGGACAGTCGGGAAACATTCAGTACTTC; v_gene: TRBV6-6; d_gene: .; abundance: .; j_gene: TRBJ2-4
CDR3aa: CASRPTQSSGNTIYF; CDR3nt: TGTGCCAGCAGACCTACCCAGAGCTCTGGAAACACCATATATTTT; v_gene: TRBV6-6; d_gene: .; abundance: once; j_gene: TRBJ1-3
CDR3aa: CASSATADNSPLHF; CDR3nt: TGTGCCAGCAGCGCAACAGCAGATAATTCACCCCTCCACTTT; v_gene: TRBV6-4; d_gene: .; abundance: .; j_gene: TRBJ1-6
CDR3aa: CASSAQDRLLSPLHF; CDR3nt: TGTGCCAGCAGCGCCCAGGACAGGCTTCTTTCACCCCTCCACTTT; v_gene: TRBV2; d_gene: TRBD1; abundance: .; j_gene: TRBJ1-6
CDR3aa: CAISEPSGFPSTDTQYF; CDR3nt: TGTGCCATCAGCGAACCTAGCGGATTCCCTAGCACAGATACGCAGTATTTT; v_gene: TRBV10-3; d_gene: TRBD2; abundance: many; j_gene: TRBJ2-3
CDR3aa: CAWSVGTVNTEAFF; CDR3nt: TGTGCCTGGAGTGTAGGGACTGTTAACACTGAAGCTTTCTTT; v_gene: TRBV30; d_gene: .; abundance: .; j_gene: TRBJ1-1
CDR3aa: CSVLRNQDTEAFF; CDR3nt: TGCAGCGTTTTACGGAATCAGGACACTGAAGCTTTCTTT; v_gene: TRBV29-1; d_gene: .; abundance: .; j_gene: TRBJ1-1
CDR3aa: CASSVISVYEQYF; CDR3nt: TGTGCCAGCAGCGTGATTAGCGTCTACGAGCAGTACTTC; v_gene: TRBV5-6; d_gene: .; abundance: .; j_gene: TRBJ2-7
CDR3aa: CASSLVGGQGGNEQFF; CDR3nt: TGTGCCAGCAGCTTAGTCGGCGGCCAAGGGGGAAATGAGCAGTTCTTC; v_gene: TRBV7-9; d_gene: .; abundance: .; j_gene: TRBJ2-1
CDR3aa: CASSSGQGQQYF; CDR3nt: TGTGCCAGCAGCTCAGGACAGGGCCAGCAGTACTTC; v_gene: TRBV7-8; d_gene: TRBD1; abundance: .; j_gene: TRBJ2-7
CDR3aa: CASSLGQDTDTQYF; CDR3nt: TGTGCCAGCAGTTTGGGGCAGGACACAGATACGCAGTATTTT; v_gene: TRBV28; d_gene: .; abundance: .; j_gene: TRBJ2-3
CDR3aa: CASRETGYKGNQPQHF; CDR3nt: TGTGCCAGCAGGGAGACAGGTTATAAGGGCAATCAGCCCCAGCATTTT; v_gene: TRBV28; d_gene: .; abundance: .; j_gene: TRBJ1-5
CDR3aa: CASSSGQGVFSGANVLTF; CDR3nt: TGTGCCAGCTCATCAGGACAGGGGGTTTTCTCTGGGGCCAACGTCCTGACTTTC; v_gene: TRBV18; d_gene: TRBD1; abundance: .; j_gene: TRBJ2-6